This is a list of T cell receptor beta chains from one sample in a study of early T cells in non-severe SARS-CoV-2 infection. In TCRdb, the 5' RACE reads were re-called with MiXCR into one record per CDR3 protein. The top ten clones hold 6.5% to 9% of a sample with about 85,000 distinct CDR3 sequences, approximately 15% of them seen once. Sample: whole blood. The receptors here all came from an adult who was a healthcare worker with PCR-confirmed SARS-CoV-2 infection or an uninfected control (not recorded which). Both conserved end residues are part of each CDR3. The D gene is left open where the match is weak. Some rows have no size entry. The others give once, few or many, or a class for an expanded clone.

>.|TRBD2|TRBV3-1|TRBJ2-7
TGTGCCAGCAGCCGCCCCCGGACTAGCGGGAACTACGAGCAGTACTTC
CASSRPRTSGNYEQYF
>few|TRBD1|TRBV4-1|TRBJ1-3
TGCGCCAGCAGCCAAGATGGTGCAGGGGGGGTGACCATATATTTT
CASSQDGAGGVTIYF
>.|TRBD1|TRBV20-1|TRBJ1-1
TGCAGTGCTAGTCCGGGACAGCTGAACACTGAAGCTTTCTTT
CSASPGQLNTEAFF
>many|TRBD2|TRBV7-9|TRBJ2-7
TGTGCCAGCAGGGGGAGGACGCTAGCGGGGTCCTACGAGCAGTACTTC
CASRGRTLAGSYEQYF
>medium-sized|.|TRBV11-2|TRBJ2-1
TGTGCCAGCAGCGTCATACTCGACTTTGAGGGGGAGCAGTTCTTC
CASSVILDFEGEQFF
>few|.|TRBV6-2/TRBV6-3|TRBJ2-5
TGTGCCAGCAGTTACCAGGGACCGCTCCAAGAGACCCAGTACTTC
CASSYQGPLQETQYF
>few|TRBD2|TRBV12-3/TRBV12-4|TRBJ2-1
TGTGCCAGCAGTTTGATGGGACTAGCGGGAGGGGGTGAGCAGTTCTTC
CASSLMGLAGGGEQFF
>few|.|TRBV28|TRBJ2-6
TGTGCCAGCACAAGGACAGAGGCTCTGAAGGCCAACGTCCTGACTTTC
CASTRTEALKANVLTF
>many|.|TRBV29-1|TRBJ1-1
TGCAGCGTTCTACTTGGTGGGGTCACTGAAGCTTTCTTT
CSVLLGGVTEAFF
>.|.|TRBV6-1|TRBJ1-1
TGTGCCAGCAGTGAGGGGTTTGAAGCTTTCTTT
CASSEGFEAFF
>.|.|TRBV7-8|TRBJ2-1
TGTGCCAGCAGCTTTCAGGTTACCTCCTACAATGAGCAGTTCTTC
CASSFQVTSYNEQFF
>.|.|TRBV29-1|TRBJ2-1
TGCAGCGTTCGGAGGGGGCAGGATGAGCAGTTCTTC
CSVRRGQDEQFF
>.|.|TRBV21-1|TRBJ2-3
TGTGCCAGCAGCCGGCGCGGCAGGGGGGGAGATACGCAGTATTTT
CASSRRGRGGDTQYF
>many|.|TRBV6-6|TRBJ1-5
TGTGCCAGCAGTACTCAGGGCCAGGGGAGGAATCAGCCCCAGCATTTT
CASSTQGQGRNQPQHF
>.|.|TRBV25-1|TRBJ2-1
TGTGCCACGGGATGGGGGTCAGGTGAGCAGTTCTTC
CATGWGSGEQFF
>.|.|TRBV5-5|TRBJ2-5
TGTGCCAGCAGGAAAACAGGGATGCAAGAGACCCAGTACTTC
CASRKTGMQETQYF
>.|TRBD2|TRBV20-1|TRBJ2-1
TGCAGTGCTAGGGGACTAGCGGGGAGAGGGGAGCAGTTCTTC
CSARGLAGRGEQFF
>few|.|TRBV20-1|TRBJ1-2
TGCAGTACCAGACAGACGAGATTCTATGGCTACACCTTC
CSTRQTRFYGYTF
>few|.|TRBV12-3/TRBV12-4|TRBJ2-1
TGTGCCAGCAGTCGCAGGGGAACCCCCTACAATGAGCAGTTCTTC
CASSRRGTPYNEQFF
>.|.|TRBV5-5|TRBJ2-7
TGTGCCAGCAGCTCGGCCTCCGGGGGCTACGAGCAGTACTTC
CASSSASGGYEQYF
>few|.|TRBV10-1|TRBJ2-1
TGCGCCAGCAGTGATCAGGCTAGCGTTAACAATGAGCAGTTCTTC
CASSDQASVNNEQFF
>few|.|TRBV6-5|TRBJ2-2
TGTGCCAGCAGTTACCAGGACGACACCGGGGAGCTGTTTTTT
CASSYQDDTGELFF
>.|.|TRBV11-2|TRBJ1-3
TGTGCCAGCAGCTTCGTTTGGGACACACCAGGAAACACCATATATTTT
CASSFVWDTPGNTIYF
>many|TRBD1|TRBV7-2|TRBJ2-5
TGTGCCAGCAGCACTCGGGACAGGGCAAAGACCCAGTACTTC
CASSTRDRAKTQYF
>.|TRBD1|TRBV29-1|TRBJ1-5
TGCAGCGCAGGTACAGGGGTTCAGCCCCAGCATTTT
CSAGTGVQPQHF
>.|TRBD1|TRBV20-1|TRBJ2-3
TGCAGTGCTAGGGACAGGGGAAATACGCAGTATTTT
CSARDRGNTQYF
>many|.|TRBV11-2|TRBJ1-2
TGTGCCAGCAGCTTAAGGACAGCAGACCCGAGGGGCTACACCTTC
CASSLRTADPRGYTF
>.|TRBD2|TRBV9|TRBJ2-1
TGTGCCAGCAGCCCTTCTGCCGGGACTAACAATGAGCAGTTCTTC
CASSPSAGTNNEQFF
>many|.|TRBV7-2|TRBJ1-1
TGTGCCAGCAGCTTATCTACTGAAGCTTTCTTT
CASSLSTEAFF
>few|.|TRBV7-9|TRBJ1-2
TGTGCCAGCAGCTTAGGACAGGACTATGGCTACACCTTC
CASSLGQDYGYTF
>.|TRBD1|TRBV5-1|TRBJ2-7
TGCGCCAGCAGCACCGGGACAGGGGATTACGAGCAGTACTTC
CASSTGTGDYEQYF
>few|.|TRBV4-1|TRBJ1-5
TGCGCCAGCAGCCAAGAGGGAACAGGTAACAATCAGCCCCAGCATTTT
CASSQEGTGNNQPQHF
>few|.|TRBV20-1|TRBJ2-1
TGCAGTGCTAGAGGGGTCGGACAGGAGCAGTTCTTC
CSARGVGQEQFF
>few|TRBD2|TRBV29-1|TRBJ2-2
TGCAGCGTTGAAGACCCAGGGACTAGCGGTCCCGCGAACACCGGGGAGCTGTTTTTT
CSVEDPGTSGPANTGELFF
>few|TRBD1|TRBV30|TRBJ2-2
TGTGCCTGGAGTAGACCGGGACAGGGTCGGACCGGGGAGCTGTTTTTT
CAWSRPGQGRTGELFF
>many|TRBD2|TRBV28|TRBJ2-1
TGTGCCAGCAGCCCCGCCGGACTAGCGGTCAGAAACAATGAGCAGTTCTTC
CASSPAGLAVRNNEQFF
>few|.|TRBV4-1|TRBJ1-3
TGCGCCAGCAGCCAAGAAGGTGGGCAGGGCTACGGAAACACCATATATTTT
CASSQEGGQGYGNTIYF
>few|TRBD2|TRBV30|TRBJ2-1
TGTGCCTTCCATCCGGCGGGAGGGCCTCGGAATGAGCAGTTCTTC
CAFHPAGGPRNEQFF
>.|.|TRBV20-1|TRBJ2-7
TGCAGTGCTAGCGGGATGAGCTACGAGCAGTACTTC
CSASGMSYEQYF
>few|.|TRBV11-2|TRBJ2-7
TGTGCCAGCGGCGTGGGGGGCGCCTACGAGCAGTACTTC
CASGVGGAYEQYF
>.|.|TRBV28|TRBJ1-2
TGTGCCAGCAGCCAATTCTCCGCGAGGAAAGGCTATGGCTACACCTTC
CASSQFSARKGYGYTF
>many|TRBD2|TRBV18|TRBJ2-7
TGTGCCAGCTCATCGATTAGCCTAGCGGACCCCTCCTACGAGCAGTACTTC
CASSSISLADPSYEQYF
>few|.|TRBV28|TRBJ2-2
TGTGCCAGCATTCCAGTTGCGGGGCTGACCGGGGAGCTGTTTTTT
CASIPVAGLTGELFF
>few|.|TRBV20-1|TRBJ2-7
TGCAGTGCCTCGGGGTACGAGCAGTACTTC
CSASGYEQYF
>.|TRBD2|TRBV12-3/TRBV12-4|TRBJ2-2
TGTGCCAGCAGTTCCGGGACTAGCGGGAGTAGGAACACCGGGGAGCTGTTTTTT
CASSSGTSGSRNTGELFF
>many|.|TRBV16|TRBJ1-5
TGTGCCAGCAGCCCGGGGGCCAGAATCAATCAGCCCCAGCATTTT
CASSPGARINQPQHF
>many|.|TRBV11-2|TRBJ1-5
TGTGCCAGCAGCTTTGGCCGGGCCCCCTGGGCGCCCCAGCATTTT
CASSFGRAPWAPQHF
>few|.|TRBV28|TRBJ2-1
TGTGCCAGCAGTCTAGGGACCCCCGCTGAGCAGTTCTTC
CASSLGTPAEQFF
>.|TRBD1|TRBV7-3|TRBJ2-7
TGTGCCAGCAGCTCGCACCCTACAGGGGGATTTTTCTACGAGCAGTACTTC
CASSSHPTGGFFYEQYF
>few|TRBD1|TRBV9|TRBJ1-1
TGTGCCAGCAGTTCAAGCTGGGACAGGGCCGAAAAGGGGACTGAAGCTTTCTTT
CASSSSWDRAEKGTEAFF
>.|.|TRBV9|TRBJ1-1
TGTGCCAGCGCGCAGACCCCTAACACTGAAGCTTTCTTT
CASAQTPNTEAFF
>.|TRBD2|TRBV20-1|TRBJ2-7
TGCAGTGCTTATCGGAGCGGGAGCTCCTACGAGCAGTACTTC
CSAYRSGSSYEQYF
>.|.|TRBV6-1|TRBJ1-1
TGTGCCAGCAGTGAAAGGGGCGCAGGGTCGGAAGCTTTCTTT
CASSERGAGSEAFF
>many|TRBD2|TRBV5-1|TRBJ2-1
TGCGCCAGCAGCGCGGGGGACAATGAGCAGTTCTTC
CASSAGDNEQFF
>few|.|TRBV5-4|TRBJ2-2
TGTGCCAGCACCACTCTCTCGCCGAACACCGGGGAGCTGTTTTTT
CASTTLSPNTGELFF